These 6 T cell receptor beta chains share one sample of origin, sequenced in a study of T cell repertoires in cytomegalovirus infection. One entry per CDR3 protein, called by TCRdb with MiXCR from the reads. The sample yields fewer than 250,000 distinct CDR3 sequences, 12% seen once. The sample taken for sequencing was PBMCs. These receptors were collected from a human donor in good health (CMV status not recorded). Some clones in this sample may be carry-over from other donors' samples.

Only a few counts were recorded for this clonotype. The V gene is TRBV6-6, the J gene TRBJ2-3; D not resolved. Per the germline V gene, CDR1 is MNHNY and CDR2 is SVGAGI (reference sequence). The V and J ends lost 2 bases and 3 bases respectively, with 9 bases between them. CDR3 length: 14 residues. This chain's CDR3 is CASSYVEATDTQYF. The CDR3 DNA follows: TGTGCCAGCAGTTACGTCGAGGCAACAGATACGCAGTATTTT.

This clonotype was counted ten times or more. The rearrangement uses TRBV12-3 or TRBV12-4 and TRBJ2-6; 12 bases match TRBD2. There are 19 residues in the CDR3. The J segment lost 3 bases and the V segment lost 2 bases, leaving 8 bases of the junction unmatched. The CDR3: CASSLRLAGGPGGANVLTF. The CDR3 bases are TGTGCCAGCAGTTTACGGCTAGCGGGAGGGCCCGGTGGGGCCAACGTCCTGACTTTC.

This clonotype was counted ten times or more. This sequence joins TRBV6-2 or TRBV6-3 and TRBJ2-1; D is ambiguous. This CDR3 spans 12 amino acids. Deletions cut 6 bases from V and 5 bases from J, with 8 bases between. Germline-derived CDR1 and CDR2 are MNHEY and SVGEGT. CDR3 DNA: TGTGCCAGCAGGGATCCAAACAATGAGCAGTTCTTC. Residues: CASRDPNNEQFF.

The CDR3 loop reads CASLPFSGGAYEQYF. Here the CDR3 DNA reads TGTGCCAGCCTCCCCTTTTCGGGGGGGGCCTACGAGCAGTACTTC. This rearrangement joins TRBV28 to TRBJ2-7, with 8 bases identical to TRBD2. Per germline, CDR1 MDHEN and CDR2 SYDVKM. Unmatched junction bases numbered 11, after V lost 8 bases and J lost 2 bases. The CDR3 contains 15 residues.

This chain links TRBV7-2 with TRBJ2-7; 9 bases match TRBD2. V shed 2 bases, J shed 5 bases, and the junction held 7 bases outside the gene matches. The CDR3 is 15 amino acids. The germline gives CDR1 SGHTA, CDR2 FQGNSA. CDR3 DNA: TGTGCCAGCAGCTTAAATAGCGGGAGAGTCCACGAGCAGTACTTC. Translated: CASSLNSGRVHEQYF.

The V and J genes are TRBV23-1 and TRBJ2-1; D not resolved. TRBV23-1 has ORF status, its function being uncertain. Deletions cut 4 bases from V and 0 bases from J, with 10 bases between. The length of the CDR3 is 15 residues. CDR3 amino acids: CASSPYRLSYNEQFF. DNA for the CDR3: TGCGCCAGCAGTCCCTACCGACTCTCCTACAATGAGCAGTTCTTC.